This TCR beta chain was retrieved from a study of T-cell reconstitution after alpha-beta-depleted transplantation in children. As for this clonotype: Its specificity is not known.

Unique molecular identifiers were used in preparing the TCRbeta library. TCRdb re-derived calls from the PCR reads in MiXCR, one entry per CDR3 protein. The sample lists 550,000 to 800,000 distinct CDR3 sequences, over 10% occurring once. Germline V gene lookup returns CDR1 KGHDR and CDR2 SFDVKD. V lost 3 bases, J lost 7 bases, and 12 bases lay in between. The CDR3 length is 13 residues. Regarding the study as a whole: When one year had passed after transplant, most T-cell counts and diversity came from newly produced T cells.

The V gene is TRBV24-1, the J gene TRBJ2-7, with D perhaps matching TRBD1 or TRBD2 (5 bases each). The TCR originated in a girl aged 2 to 10 with congenital amegakaryocytic thrombocytopenia, due to receive a stem cell transplant. The sequencing here drew on PBMCs, taken before TCRalphabeta/CD19-depleted stem cell transplant. In nucleotides, the CDR3 is TGTGCCACCAGTGATGGGACGGTGGGTGAGCAGTACTTC. Protein: CATSDGTVGEQYF.